Only a few counts were recorded for the clone carrying this T cell receptor (beta chain). Its antigen is unknown. The entry originates in a study of T-cell memory formation after mild COVID-19. Study as a whole: In these data, TCR clusters were largely donor specific.

Study-level findings and limits: CM and EM subsets held most contracting CD4+ clones; EMRA held CD8+ ones. Whether day 37 second-wave clones are SARS-CoV-2-specific was not confirmed.

The germline CDR1 and CDR2 sequences are SEHNR and FQNEAQ (reference sequence). With 4 bases clipped from V and 1 base from J, the junction kept 8 bases outside the gene matches. The CDR3 contains 16 residues. cDNA libraries for TCR alpha and TCR beta, carrying sample barcodes and UMIs, came from 5'RACE with constant-segment primers. TCRdb reprocessed the 5' RACE reads with MiXCR, giving one entry per CDR3 protein. The table has around 340,000 distinct CDR3 sequences, roughly an eighth seen once. Sequenced input: PBMCs or a T cell subset sorted from them (not recorded which). The V gene is TRBV7-9, the J gene TRBJ1-1; 8 bases are shared with TRBD1. The receptor was derived from a man aged 18 to 29 who had mild COVID-19 (a few samples of this study predate the infection). Cell type and time point are not known. CDR3 residues: CASSYRGQVGNTEAFF. Here the CDR3 DNA reads TGTGCCAGCAGCTACCGGGGACAGGTTGGGAACACTGAAGCTTTCTTT.